This is a list of T cell receptor beta chains from one sample in a study of blood T cell repertoires in COVID-19. The protocol was immunoSEQ multiplex PCR, while the TCRdb copy is restricted to in-frame clones and leaves out a portion. The sample lists under 300,000 clones; more than 75% were seen once. Sequenced input: peripheral blood. Receptor source: an older man with acute or convalescent COVID-19. Both conserved end residues are part of each CDR3. The D gene is left open where the match is weak.

d_gene: NA
j_gene: TRBJ1-2
v_gene: TRBV7-8
CDR3aa: CASSSRSVYGYTF

d_gene: NA
j_gene: TRBJ2-7
v_gene: TRBV7-6
CDR3aa: CASTPLGPTVSHEQYF

d_gene: NA
j_gene: TRBJ1-2
v_gene: TRBV2
CDR3aa: CASTKQDNYGYTF

d_gene: TRBD1
j_gene: TRBJ2-6
v_gene: TRBV25-1
CDR3aa: CASSQTGGRANVLTF

d_gene: TRBD1
j_gene: TRBJ1-2
v_gene: TRBV9
CDR3aa: CASSAYRGVSGYTF

d_gene: NA
j_gene: TRBJ2-5
v_gene: TRBV7-7
CDR3aa: CASSLRAGPLETQYF

d_gene: TRBD1
j_gene: TRBJ1-3
v_gene: TRBV7-2
CDR3aa: CASSSGTVGNTIYF

d_gene: NA
j_gene: TRBJ2-3
v_gene: TRBV6-6
CDR3aa: CASSYSGGFTDTQYF

d_gene: NA
j_gene: TRBJ1-4
v_gene: TRBV28
CDR3aa: CASSLLAGGEINEKLFF

d_gene: TRBD2
j_gene: TRBJ2-7
v_gene: TRBV18
CDR3aa: CASSPSKSSLAGGPSSYEQYF

d_gene: NA
j_gene: TRBJ2-1
v_gene: TRBV15
CDR3aa: CATSRGLGQFF

d_gene: TRBD1
j_gene: TRBJ1-2
v_gene: TRBV2
CDR3aa: CASSLGQSYGYTF

d_gene: NA
j_gene: TRBJ1-1
v_gene: TRBV27
CDR3aa: CASSFRPGTEAFF

d_gene: NA
j_gene: TRBJ2-1
v_gene: TRBV27
CDR3aa: CASSRSVRGYNEQFF

d_gene: TRBD2
j_gene: TRBJ2-5
v_gene: TRBV2
CDR3aa: CASSAVAGVQETQYF

d_gene: NA
j_gene: TRBJ1-4
v_gene: TRBV3-1/TRBV3-2
CDR3aa: CASSEWARTRNEKLFF

d_gene: NA
j_gene: TRBJ1-6
v_gene: TRBV3-1/TRBV3-2
CDR3aa: CASSQGAGSHSPLHF

d_gene: NA
j_gene: TRBJ1-4
v_gene: TRBV4-2
CDR3aa: CASSQVEDEKLFF

d_gene: TRBD1
j_gene: TRBJ2-1
v_gene: TRBV12-3/TRBV12-4
CDR3aa: CASSMNRGEQFF

d_gene: NA
j_gene: TRBJ2-5
v_gene: TRBV4-3
CDR3aa: CASSQGRDYQETQYF

d_gene: TRBD1
j_gene: TRBJ1-5
v_gene: TRBV3-1/TRBV3-2
CDR3aa: CASSPNEPGTASNQPQHF

d_gene: NA
j_gene: TRBJ1-5
v_gene: TRBV10-2
CDR3aa: CASSVADSNQPQHF

d_gene: TRBD1
j_gene: TRBJ2-2
v_gene: TRBV29-1
CDR3aa: CSVHIQGSDTGELFF

d_gene: TRBD2
j_gene: TRBJ2-3
v_gene: TRBV10-1
CDR3aa: CASSGGLAGRTDTQYF

d_gene: NA
j_gene: TRBJ1-2
v_gene: TRBV6-4
CDR3aa: CASSILMGKSNYGYTF

d_gene: NA
j_gene: TRBJ1-4
v_gene: TRBV5-5
CDR3aa: CASSLFDIKLFF

d_gene: TRBD1
j_gene: TRBJ2-6
v_gene: TRBV9
CDR3aa: CASSVAGQGANVLTF

d_gene: NA
j_gene: TRBJ1-2
v_gene: TRBV28
CDR3aa: CATSEETYGYTF

d_gene: NA
j_gene: TRBJ2-7
v_gene: TRBV5-5
CDR3aa: CASSLRDNSYEQYF

d_gene: TRBD1
j_gene: TRBJ1-4
v_gene: TRBV3-1/TRBV3-2
CDR3aa: CASSHRTGNEKLFF

d_gene: NA
j_gene: TRBJ1-2
v_gene: TRBV9
CDR3aa: CASSLTGTTTFYGYTF

d_gene: NA
j_gene: TRBJ2-1
v_gene: TRBV7-2
CDR3aa: CASSPSSGVNEQFF

d_gene: NA
j_gene: TRBJ1-6
v_gene: TRBV9
CDR3aa: CASSFGGRASYNSPLHF

d_gene: NA
j_gene: TRBJ1-1
v_gene: TRBV9
CDR3aa: CASSVGLTGTEAFF

d_gene: NA
j_gene: TRBJ1-2
v_gene: TRBV24-1
CDR3aa: CATSDPQGNYGYTF

d_gene: TRBD1
j_gene: TRBJ1-4
v_gene: TRBV5-1
CDR3aa: CASSSTGGELVEKLFF

d_gene: NA
j_gene: TRBJ1-5
v_gene: TRBV19
CDR3aa: CASSTTGIGSQPQHF

d_gene: TRBD1
j_gene: TRBJ2-3
v_gene: TRBV12-5
CDR3aa: CASGAGGKWADTQYF

d_gene: TRBD1
j_gene: TRBJ2-7
v_gene: TRBV6-5
CDR3aa: CASRGTASSYEQYF

d_gene: TRBD1
j_gene: TRBJ1-5
v_gene: TRBV4-3
CDR3aa: CASSQGAQGSNQPQHF

d_gene: TRBD2
j_gene: TRBJ2-1
v_gene: TRBV11-3
CDR3aa: CASSFSGLNEQFF

d_gene: NA
j_gene: TRBJ2-7
v_gene: TRBV28
CDR3aa: CASSLASDISARTGYEQYF

d_gene: TRBD1
j_gene: TRBJ2-7
v_gene: TRBV6-1
CDR3aa: CASSAQGATFAYEQYF

d_gene: TRBD2
j_gene: TRBJ2-3
v_gene: TRBV7-2
CDR3aa: CASSSSPRLAGALWDTQYF

d_gene: TRBD1
j_gene: TRBJ1-1
v_gene: TRBV28
CDR3aa: CATTVDRGTEAFF

d_gene: TRBD2
j_gene: TRBJ2-5
v_gene: TRBV28
CDR3aa: CASSSAGGPGETQYF

d_gene: NA
j_gene: TRBJ1-2
v_gene: TRBV4-2
CDR3aa: CALKGVWGYGYTF

d_gene: TRBD2
j_gene: TRBJ2-3
v_gene: TRBV5-1
CDR3aa: CASSYSLLAGNTDTQYF

d_gene: NA
j_gene: TRBJ1-5
v_gene: TRBV18
CDR3aa: CASSRDQVSNQPQHF

d_gene: NA
j_gene: TRBJ1-2
v_gene: TRBV28
CDR3aa: CASSYNRPNYGYTF

d_gene: NA
j_gene: TRBJ1-4
v_gene: TRBV21-1
CDR3aa: CASSKARDRGPTNEKLFF

d_gene: TRBD1
j_gene: TRBJ1-5
v_gene: TRBV2
CDR3aa: CASSERTGGDQPQHF

d_gene: TRBD1
j_gene: TRBJ1-2
v_gene: TRBV7-3
CDR3aa: CASSLTMAGGGYTF

d_gene: NA
j_gene: TRBJ1-6
v_gene: TRBV7-8
CDR3aa: CASSPNPGHKYNSPLHF

d_gene: TRBD2
j_gene: TRBJ2-3
v_gene: TRBV7-2
CDR3aa: CASSVLAGGHSTDTQYF